The source of this TCR beta chain is a study of early T cells in non-severe SARS-CoV-2 infection. Study-wide results and limits: Matching results from VDJdb favored anti-spike CD8 responses, leaving private and CD4 specificities undetected.

The germline gives CDR1 SGHVS, CDR2 FQNEAQ. The V end lost 3 bases, the J end lost 5 bases, and 16 bases lay between the germline ends. The CDR3 loop spans 16 amino acids. Individual cDNA molecules were tagged with unique molecular identifiers, the study reported. A single record per CDR3 protein comes from TCRdb applying MiXCR to the 5' RACE reads. The data contain roughly 99,000 distinct CDR3 sequences, 11% of them singletons. This clonotype has just a few counts. Its matching antigen is unknown. The chain combines TRBV7-8 with TRBJ1-4; D unclear. Sequencing was performed on whole blood. This receptor was identified in an adult who was a healthcare worker with PCR-confirmed SARS-CoV-2 infection or an uninfected control (not recorded which). The CDR3 bases are TGTGCCAGCAGCTTGACCCTCGTAAGGCACAATGAAAAACTGTTTTTT. Translated: CASSLTLVRHNEKLFF.